The 5 T cell receptor beta chains below come from one sample, sequenced in a study of CD8 T cells in ankylosing spondylitis. Using its own MiXCR run on the 5' RACE reads, TCRdb lists one record per CDR3 protein. This sample has 220,000 or so distinct CDR3 sequences, with over 9.5% found just once. Specimen: blood, either unsorted or a sorted T cell fraction (not recorded which). The receptors stem from a male donor with ankylosing spondylitis or in good health (not recorded which).

The V and J genes are TRBV7-3 and TRBJ2-1, with 10 bases lining up with TRBD2. This CDR3 is 16 amino acids long. V lost 5 bases and J lost 4; bases outside the gene matches: 8. Germline assignment: CDR1 SGHTA and CDR2 FQGTGA. The CDR3 loop reads CASSPNSGGLYNEQFF. CDR3 DNA: TGTGCCAGCAGCCCAAATAGCGGGGGGCTTTACAATGAGCAGTTCTTC.

This clonotype was detected a few times. The chain uses TRBV18 and TRBJ2-3; D remains ambiguous. Trimming cost V 4 bases and J 2 bases, with 13 bases left between them. Germline CDR1 is KGHSH and CDR2 is LQKENI. The CDR3 loop spans 15 amino acids. CDR3 nucleotides: TGTGCCAGCTCACGGGATTTCAAAGACACAGATACGCAGTATTTT. Protein: CASSRDFKDTDTQYF. The variable domain in full, completed from reference TRBV18 and TRBJ2-3, reads NAGVMQNPRHLVRRRGQEARLRCSPMKGHSHVYWYRQLPEEGLKFMVYLQKENIIDESGMPKERFSAEFPKEGPSILRIQQVVRGDSAAYFCASSRDFKDTDTQYFGPGTRLTVL.

With respect to this clonotype: A much larger clone differs by one base, so this may be a read error. The chain employs TRBV29-1 and TRBJ1-1, with 9 bases matching TRBD1. CDR1 is SQVTM and CDR2 is ANQGSEA in the germline V gene. After removal of 8 bases from V and 0 bases from J, the junction contained 4 bases not matched to a gene. The CDR3 spans 13 residues. The CDR3 DNA is TGCAGCAGTTACAGGGGGCTGAACACTGAAGCTTTCTTT. Translation: CSSYRGLNTEAFF.

This clonotype was found many times. This chain links TRBV5-1 with TRBJ2-1; the D is unclear. The germline gives CDR1 SGHRS, CDR2 YFSETQ. CDR3 length equals 12 residues. The V and J ends lost 4 bases and 7 bases respectively, with 9 bases between them. CDR3 sequence: CASSPARNEQFF. The CDR3 nucleotides are TGCGCCAGCAGCCCGGCCCGTAATGAGCAGTTCTTC.

At least ten counts were recorded for this clonotype. The gene calls are TRBV3-1 and TRBJ2-1; TRBD2 aligns across 9 bases. CDR1 LGHDT and CDR2 YNNKEL come from the germline V gene (reference sequence). The CDR3 runs 16 residues. The junction had 7 bases not matched to a gene; V was cut back by 2 bases and J by 5 bases. CDR3 sequence: CASSQPLAGYNNEQFF. DNA for the CDR3: TGTGCCAGCAGCCAACCTCTAGCGGGGTACAACAATGAGCAGTTCTTC.